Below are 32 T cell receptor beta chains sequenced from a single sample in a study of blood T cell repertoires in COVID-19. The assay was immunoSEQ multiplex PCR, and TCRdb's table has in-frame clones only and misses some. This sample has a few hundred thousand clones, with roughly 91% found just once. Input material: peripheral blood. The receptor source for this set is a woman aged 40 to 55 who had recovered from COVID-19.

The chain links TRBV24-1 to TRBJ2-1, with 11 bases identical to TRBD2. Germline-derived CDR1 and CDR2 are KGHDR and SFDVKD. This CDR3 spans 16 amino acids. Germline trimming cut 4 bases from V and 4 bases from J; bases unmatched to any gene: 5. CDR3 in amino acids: CATSEAGTSGYNEQFF. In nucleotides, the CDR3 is TGTGCCACCAGTGAGGCCGGGACTAGCGGATACAATGAGCAGTTCTTC.

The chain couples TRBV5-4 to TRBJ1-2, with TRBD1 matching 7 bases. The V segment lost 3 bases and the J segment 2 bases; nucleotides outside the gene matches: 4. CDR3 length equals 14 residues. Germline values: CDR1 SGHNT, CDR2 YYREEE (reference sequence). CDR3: CASSSPTGNYGYTF. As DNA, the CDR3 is TGTGCCAGCAGCTCCCCGACAGGGAACTATGGCTACACCTTC.

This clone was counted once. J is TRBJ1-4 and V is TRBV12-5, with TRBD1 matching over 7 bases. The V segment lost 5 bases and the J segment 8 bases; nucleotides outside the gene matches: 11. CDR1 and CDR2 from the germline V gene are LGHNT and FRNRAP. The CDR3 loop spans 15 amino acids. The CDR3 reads CASGGQTGLGEKLFF. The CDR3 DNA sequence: TGTGCTAGTGGTGGACAGACAGGGCTGGGGGAAAAACTGTTTTTT.

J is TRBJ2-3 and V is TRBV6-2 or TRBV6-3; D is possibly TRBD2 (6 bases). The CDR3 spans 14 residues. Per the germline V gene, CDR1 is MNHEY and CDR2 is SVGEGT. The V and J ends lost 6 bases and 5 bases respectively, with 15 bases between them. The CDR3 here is CASSPWGGGDTQYF. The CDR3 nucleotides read TGTGCCAGCAGCCCCTGGGGAGGTGGAGATACGCAGTATTTT.

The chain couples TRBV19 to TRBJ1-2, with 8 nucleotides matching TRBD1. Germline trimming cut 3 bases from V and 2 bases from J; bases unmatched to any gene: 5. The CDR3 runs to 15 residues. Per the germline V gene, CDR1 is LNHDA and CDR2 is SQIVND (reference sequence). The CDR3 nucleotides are TGTGCCAGTAGTATCCTGGGACAGGAAAACTATGGCTACACCTTC. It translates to CASSILGQENYGYTF. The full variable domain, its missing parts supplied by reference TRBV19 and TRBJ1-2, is DGGITQSPKYLFRKEGQNVTLSCEQNLNHDAMYWYRQDPGQGLRLIYYSQIVNDFQKGDIAEGYSVSREKKESFPLTVTSAQKNPTAFYLCASSILGQENYGYTFGSGTRLTVV.

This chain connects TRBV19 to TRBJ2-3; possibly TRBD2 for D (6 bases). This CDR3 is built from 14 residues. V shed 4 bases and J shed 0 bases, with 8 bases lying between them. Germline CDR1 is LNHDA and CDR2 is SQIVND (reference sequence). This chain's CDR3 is CASSTGVSTDTQYF. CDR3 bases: TGTGCCAGTAGTACGGGGGTGAGCACAGATACGCAGTATTTT.

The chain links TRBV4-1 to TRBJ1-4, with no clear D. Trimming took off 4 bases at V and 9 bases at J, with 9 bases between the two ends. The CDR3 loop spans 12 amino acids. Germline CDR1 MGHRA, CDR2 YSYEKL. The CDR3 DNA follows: TGCGCCAGCAGCCCCGACATCCAAAAACTGTTTTTT. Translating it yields CASSPDIQKLFF.

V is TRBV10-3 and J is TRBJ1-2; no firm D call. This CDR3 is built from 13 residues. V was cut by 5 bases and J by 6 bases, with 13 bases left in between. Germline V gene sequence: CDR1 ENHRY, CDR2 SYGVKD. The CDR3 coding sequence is TGTGCCATCAGTACCAACATCGGGAATGGCTACACCTTC. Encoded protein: CAISTNIGNGYTF.

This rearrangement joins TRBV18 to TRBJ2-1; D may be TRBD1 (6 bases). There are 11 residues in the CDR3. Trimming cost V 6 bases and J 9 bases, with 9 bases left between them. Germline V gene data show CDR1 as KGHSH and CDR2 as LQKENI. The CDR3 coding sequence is TGTGCCAGCTCCTCCAGGGGTGAGCAGTTCTTC. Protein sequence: CASSSRGEQFF.

CDR3 loop: CASSPGGAKETQYF. The CDR3 DNA is TGCGCCAGCAGCCCCGGGGGGGCTAAAGAGACCCAGTACTTC. This sequence joins TRBV5-1 and TRBJ2-5; TRBD2 aligns across 8 bases. CDR1 and CDR2 (germline): SGHRS, YFSETQ. V gave up 4 bases and J gave up 3 bases; unmatched junction bases: 5. This CDR3 has 14 amino acids.

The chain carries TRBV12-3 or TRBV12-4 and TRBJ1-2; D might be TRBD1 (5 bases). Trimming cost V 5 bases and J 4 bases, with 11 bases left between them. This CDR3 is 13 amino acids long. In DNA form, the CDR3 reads TGTGCCAGCAGTCCCCGACAGCCCTATGGCTACACCTTC. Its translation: CASSPRQPYGYTF.

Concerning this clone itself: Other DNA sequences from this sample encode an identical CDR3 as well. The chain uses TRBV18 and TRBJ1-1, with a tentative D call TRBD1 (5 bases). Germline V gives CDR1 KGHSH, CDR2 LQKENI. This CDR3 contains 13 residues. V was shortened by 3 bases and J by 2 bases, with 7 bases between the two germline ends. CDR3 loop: CASSPQGNTEAFF. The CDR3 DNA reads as TGTGCCAGCTCACCCCAGGGCAACACTGAAGCTTTCTTT.

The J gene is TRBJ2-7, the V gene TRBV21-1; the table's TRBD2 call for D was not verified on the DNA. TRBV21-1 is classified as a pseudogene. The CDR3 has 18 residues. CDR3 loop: CASSKEAPSGGLTYEQYV. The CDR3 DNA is TGTGCCAGCAGCAAAGAGGCGCCTAGCGGGGGACTCACCTACGAGCAGTACGTC.

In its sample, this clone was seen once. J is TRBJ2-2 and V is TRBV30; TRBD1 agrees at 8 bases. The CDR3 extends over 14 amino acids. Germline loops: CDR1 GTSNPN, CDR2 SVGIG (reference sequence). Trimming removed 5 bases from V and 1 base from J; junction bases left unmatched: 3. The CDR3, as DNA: TGTGCCTGGCGACAGGGGCAGAACACCGGGGAGCTGTTTTTT. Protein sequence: CAWRQGQNTGELFF.

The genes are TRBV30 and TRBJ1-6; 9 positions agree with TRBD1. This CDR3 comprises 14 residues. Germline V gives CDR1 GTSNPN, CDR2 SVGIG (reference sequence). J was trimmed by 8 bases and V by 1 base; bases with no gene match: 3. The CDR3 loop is CAWSGDRDYSPLHF. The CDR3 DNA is TGTGCCTGGAGTGGGGACAGGGACTATTCACCCCTCCACTTT.

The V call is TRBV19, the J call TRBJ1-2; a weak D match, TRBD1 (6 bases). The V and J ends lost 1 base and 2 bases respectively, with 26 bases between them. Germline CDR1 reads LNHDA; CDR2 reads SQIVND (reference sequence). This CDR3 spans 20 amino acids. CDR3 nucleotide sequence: TGTGCCAGTAGTATAGGGCAGGGGCAAGCCCGTCGATTCTACAACTATGGCTACACCTTC. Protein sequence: CASSIGQGQARRFYNYGYTF.

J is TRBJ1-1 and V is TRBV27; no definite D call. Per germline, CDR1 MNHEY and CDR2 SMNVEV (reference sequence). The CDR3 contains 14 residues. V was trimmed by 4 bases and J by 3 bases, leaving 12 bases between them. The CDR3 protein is CASSWAWEYTEAFF. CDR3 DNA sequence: TGTGCCAGCAGTTGGGCTTGGGAGTACACTGAAGCTTTCTTT.

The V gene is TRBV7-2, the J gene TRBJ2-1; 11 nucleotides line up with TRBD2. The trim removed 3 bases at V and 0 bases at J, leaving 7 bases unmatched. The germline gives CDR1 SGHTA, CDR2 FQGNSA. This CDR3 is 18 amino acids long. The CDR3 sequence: CASSFLAGGPSSYNEQFF. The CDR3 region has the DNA TGTGCCAGCAGCTTCCTAGCGGGAGGCCCTAGCTCCTACAATGAGCAGTTCTTC. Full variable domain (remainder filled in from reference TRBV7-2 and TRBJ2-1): GAGVSQSPSNKVTEKGKDVELRCDPISGHTALYWYRQSLGQGLEFLIYFQGNSAPDKSGLPSDRFSAERTGGSVSTLTIQRTQQEDSAVYLCASSFLAGGPSSYNEQFFGPGTRLTVL.

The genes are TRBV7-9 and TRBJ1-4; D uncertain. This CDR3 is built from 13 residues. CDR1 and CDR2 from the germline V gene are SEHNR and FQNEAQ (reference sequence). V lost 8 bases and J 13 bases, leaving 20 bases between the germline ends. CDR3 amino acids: CASGRTSNRGLFF. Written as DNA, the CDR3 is TGTGCCAGCGGACGGACCTCCAACCGGGGACTGTTTTTT.

The CDR3 here is CASSPGTGVGTEAFF. The CDR3 DNA reads TGTGCCAGCAGCCCCGGGACAGGGGTTGGCACTGAAGCTTTCTTT. The rearrangement uses TRBV7-9 and TRBJ1-1, with 10 bases that match TRBD1. V was clipped by 5 bases and J by 4 bases; unmatched bases: 7. Germline loops: CDR1 SEHNR, CDR2 FQNEAQ (reference sequence). CDR3 length: 15 amino acids.

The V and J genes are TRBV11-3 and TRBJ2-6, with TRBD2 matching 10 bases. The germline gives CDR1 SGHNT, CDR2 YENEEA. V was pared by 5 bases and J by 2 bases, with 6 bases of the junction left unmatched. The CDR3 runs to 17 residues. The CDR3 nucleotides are TGTGCCAGCAGCCCCAGAGCGGGAGGGACTGGGGCCAACGTCCTGACTTTC. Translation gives CASSPRAGGTGANVLTF.

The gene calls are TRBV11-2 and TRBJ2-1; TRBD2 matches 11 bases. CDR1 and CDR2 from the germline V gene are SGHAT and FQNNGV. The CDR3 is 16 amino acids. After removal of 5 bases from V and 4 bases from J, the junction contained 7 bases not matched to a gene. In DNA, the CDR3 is TGTGCCAGCAGCCCATCTCGACTAGCGGGGTACAATGAGCAGTTCTTC. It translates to CASSPSRLAGYNEQFF.

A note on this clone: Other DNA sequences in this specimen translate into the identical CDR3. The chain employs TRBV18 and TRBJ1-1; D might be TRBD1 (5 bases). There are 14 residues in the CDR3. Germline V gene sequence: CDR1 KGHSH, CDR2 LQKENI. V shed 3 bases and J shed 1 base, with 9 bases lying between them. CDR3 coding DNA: TGTGCCAGCTCACCGGGGACTGGGAACACTGAAGCTTTCTTT. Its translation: CASSPGTGNTEAFF.

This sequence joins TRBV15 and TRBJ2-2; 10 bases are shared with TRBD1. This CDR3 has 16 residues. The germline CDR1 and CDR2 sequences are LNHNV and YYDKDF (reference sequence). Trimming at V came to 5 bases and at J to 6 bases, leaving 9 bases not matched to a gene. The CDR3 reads CATSGIGTGVAGELFF. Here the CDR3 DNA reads TGTGCCACCAGCGGAATCGGGACAGGGGTGGCCGGGGAGCTGTTTTTT. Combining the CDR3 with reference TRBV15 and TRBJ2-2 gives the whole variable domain DAMVIQNPRYQVTQFGKPVTLSCSQTLNHNVMYWYQQKSSQAPKLLFHYYDKDFNNEADTPDNFQSRRPNTSFCFLDIRSPGLGDTAMYLCATSGIGTGVAGELFFGEGSRLTVL.

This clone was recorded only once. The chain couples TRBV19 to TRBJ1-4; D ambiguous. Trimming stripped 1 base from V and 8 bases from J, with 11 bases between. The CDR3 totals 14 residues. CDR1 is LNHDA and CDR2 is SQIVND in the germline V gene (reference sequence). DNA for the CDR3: TGTGCCAGTAGTATAGCTCCGGCCGGGGAAAAACTGTTTTTT. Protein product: CASSIAPAGEKLFF. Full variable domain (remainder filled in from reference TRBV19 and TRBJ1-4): DGGITQSPKYLFRKEGQNVTLSCEQNLNHDAMYWYRQDPGQGLRLIYYSQIVNDFQKGDIAEGYSVSREKKESFPLTVTSAQKNPTAFYLCASSIAPAGEKLFFGSGTQLSVL.

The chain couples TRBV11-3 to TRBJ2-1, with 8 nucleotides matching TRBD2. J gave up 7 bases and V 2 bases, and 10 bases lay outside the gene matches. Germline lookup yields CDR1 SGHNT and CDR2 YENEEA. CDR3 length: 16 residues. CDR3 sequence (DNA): TGTGCCAGCAGCTTACGTCGGGGGGGAGCGTGGAATGAGCAGTTCTTC. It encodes CASSLRRGGAWNEQFF.

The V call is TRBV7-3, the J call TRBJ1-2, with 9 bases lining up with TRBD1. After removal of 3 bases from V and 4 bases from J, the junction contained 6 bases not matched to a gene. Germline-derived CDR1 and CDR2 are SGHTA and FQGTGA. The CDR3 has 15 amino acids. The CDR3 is CASSLGPDRGYGYTF. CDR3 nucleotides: TGTGCCAGCAGCTTGGGGCCGGACAGGGGCTATGGCTACACCTTC.

In DNA form, the CDR3 reads TGTGCCAGCAGCCGGGGACTAGCGAGCACAGATACGCAGTATTTT. It translates to CASSRGLASTDTQYF. The rearrangement joins TRBV6-5 to TRBJ2-3; 10 bases match TRBD2. J gave up 0 bases and V 6 bases, and 3 bases lay outside the gene matches. Germline V gene lookup returns CDR1 MNHEY and CDR2 SVGAGI. The CDR3 sequence is 15 residues long.

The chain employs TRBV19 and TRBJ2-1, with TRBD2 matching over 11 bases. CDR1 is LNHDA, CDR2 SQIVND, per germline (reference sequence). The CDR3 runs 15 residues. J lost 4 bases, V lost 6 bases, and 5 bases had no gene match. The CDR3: CASSRLAGGYNEQFF. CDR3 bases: TGTGCCAGTAGCCGGCTAGCGGGAGGTTACAATGAGCAGTTCTTC.

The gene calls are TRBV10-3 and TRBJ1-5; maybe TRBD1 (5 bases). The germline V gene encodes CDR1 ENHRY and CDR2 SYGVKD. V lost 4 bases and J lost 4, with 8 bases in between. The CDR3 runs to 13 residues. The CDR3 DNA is TGTGCCATCAGTGGACAGTCAAATCAGCCCCAGCATTTT. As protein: CAISGQSNQPQHF.

The CDR3 region is CASSAHGLAQFF. In DNA form, the CDR3 reads TGTGCCAGCAGCGCCCACGGCCTAGCCCAGTTCTTC. The V gene is TRBV12-3 or TRBV12-4, the J gene TRBJ2-1; the D gene is possibly TRBD2 (5 bases). This CDR3 has 12 residues. The V and J ends lost 6 bases and 13 bases respectively, with 16 bases between them.

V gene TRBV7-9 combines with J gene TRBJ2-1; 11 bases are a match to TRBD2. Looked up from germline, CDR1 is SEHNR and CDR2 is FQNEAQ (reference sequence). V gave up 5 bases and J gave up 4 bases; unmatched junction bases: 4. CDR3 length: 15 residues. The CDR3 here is CASSALAGAYNEQFF. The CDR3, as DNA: TGTGCCAGCAGCGCACTAGCGGGGGCATACAATGAGCAGTTCTTC. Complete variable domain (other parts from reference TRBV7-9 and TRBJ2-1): DTGVSQNPRHKITKRGQNVTFRCDPISEHNRLYWYRQTLGQGPEFLTYFQNEAQLEKSRLLSDRFSAERPKGSFSTLEIQRTEQGDSAMYLCASSALAGAYNEQFFGPGTRLTVL.